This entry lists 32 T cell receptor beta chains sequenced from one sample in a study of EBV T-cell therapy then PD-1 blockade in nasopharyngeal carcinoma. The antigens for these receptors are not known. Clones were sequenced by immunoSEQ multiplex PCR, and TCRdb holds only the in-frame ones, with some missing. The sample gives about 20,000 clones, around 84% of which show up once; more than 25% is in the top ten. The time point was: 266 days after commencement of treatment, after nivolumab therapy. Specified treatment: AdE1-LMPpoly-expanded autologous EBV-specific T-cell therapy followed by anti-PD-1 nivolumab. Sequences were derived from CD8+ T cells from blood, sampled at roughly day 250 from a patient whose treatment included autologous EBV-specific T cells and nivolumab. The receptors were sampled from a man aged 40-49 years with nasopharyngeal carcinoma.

As DNA, the CDR3 is TGTGCCACCAGTGATTCCGGGATCCGGGGTGGGGATGGCTACACCTTC. It codes for CATSDSGIRGGDGYTF. This chain uses TRBV24-1 with TRBJ1-2; D uncertain. V was shortened by 2 bases and J by 6 bases, with 18 bases between the two germline ends. This CDR3 region has 16 residues. In germline, CDR1 is KGHDR, CDR2 SFDVKD.

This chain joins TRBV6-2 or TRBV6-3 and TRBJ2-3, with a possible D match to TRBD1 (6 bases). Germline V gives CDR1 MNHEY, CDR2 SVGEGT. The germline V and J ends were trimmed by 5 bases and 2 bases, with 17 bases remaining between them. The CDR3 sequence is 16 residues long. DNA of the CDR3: TGTGCCAGCAGTAAACACTCTACAGGGTACACAGATACGCAGTATTTT. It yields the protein CASSKHSTGYTDTQYF.

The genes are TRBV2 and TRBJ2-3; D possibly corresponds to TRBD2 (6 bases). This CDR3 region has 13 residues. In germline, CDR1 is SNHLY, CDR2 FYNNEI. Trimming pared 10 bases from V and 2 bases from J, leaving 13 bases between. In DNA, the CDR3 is TGTGCCACCTCGGGACTTGACACAGATACGCAGTATTTT. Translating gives CATSGLDTDTQYF.

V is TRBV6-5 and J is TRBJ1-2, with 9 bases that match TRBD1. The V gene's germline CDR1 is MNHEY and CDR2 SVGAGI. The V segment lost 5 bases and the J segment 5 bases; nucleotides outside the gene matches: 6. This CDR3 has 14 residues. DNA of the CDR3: TGTGCCAGCAGTCACGGGGACAGGGAGTATGGCTACACCTTC. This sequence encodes CASSHGDREYGYTF.

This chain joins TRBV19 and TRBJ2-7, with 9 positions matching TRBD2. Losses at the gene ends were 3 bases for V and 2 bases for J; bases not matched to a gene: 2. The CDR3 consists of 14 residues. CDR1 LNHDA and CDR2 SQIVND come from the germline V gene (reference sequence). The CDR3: CASSISGGAYEQYF. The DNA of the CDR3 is TGTGCCAGTAGTATTAGCGGGGGCGCCTACGAGCAGTACTTC.

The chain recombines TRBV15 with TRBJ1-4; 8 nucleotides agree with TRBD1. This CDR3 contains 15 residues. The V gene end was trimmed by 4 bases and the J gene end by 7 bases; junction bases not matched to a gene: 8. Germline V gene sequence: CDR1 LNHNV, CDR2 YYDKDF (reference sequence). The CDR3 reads CATSTGQGAGEKLFF. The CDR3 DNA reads TGTGCCACCAGCACGGGCCAGGGGGCGGGTGAAAAACTGTTTTTT.

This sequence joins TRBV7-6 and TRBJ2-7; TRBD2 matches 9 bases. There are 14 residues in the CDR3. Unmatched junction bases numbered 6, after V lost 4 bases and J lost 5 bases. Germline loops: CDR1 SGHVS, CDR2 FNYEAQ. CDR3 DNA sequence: TGTGCCAGCAGCTCGCGGGGGGGACTCAACGAGCAGTACTTC. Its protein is CASSSRGGLNEQYF.

CDR3 in DNA: TGTGCCAGCATTCCCGGGGGCTACGAGCAGTACTTC. Its translation is CASIPGGYEQYF. This chain connects TRBV2 to TRBJ2-7; D is perhaps TRBD2 (6 bases). CDR3 length: 12 amino acids. The V gene lost 7 bases and the J gene lost 3 bases, with 10 bases spanning the gap. Per germline, CDR1 SNHLY and CDR2 FYNNEI.

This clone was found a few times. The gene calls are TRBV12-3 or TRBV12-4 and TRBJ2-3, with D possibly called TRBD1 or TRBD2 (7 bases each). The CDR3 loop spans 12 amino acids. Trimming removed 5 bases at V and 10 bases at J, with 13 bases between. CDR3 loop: CASSPGGASQYF. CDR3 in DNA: TGTGCCAGCAGTCCAGGGGGGGCCTCGCAGTATTTT.

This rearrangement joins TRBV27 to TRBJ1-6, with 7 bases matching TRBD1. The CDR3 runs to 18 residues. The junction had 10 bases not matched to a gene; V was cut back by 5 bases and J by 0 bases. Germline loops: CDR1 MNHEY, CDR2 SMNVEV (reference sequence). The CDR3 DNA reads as TGTGCCAGCAGTCCAGGGACAGTCTCGAGCTCCTATAATTCACCCCTCCACTTT. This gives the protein CASSPGTVSSSYNSPLHF.

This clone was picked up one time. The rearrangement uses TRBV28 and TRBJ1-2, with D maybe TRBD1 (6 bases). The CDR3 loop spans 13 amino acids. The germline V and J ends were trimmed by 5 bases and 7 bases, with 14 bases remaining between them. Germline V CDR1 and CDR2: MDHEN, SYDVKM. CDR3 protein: CASSRTETSGYTF. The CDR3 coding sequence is TGTGCCAGCAGTCGGACAGAAACGTCTGGCTACACCTTC.

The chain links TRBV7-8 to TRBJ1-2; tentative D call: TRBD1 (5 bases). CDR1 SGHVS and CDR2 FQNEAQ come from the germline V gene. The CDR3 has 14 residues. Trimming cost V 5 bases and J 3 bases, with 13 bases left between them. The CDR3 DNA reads TGTGCCAGCAGCCAACCTGGGGGGGACTATGGCTACACCTTC. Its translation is CASSQPGGDYGYTF.

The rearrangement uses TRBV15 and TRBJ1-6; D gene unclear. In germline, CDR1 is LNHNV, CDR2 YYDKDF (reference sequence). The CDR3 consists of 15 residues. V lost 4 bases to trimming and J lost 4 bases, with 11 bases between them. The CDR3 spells CATSTTSDYNSPLHF. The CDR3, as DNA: TGTGCCACCAGCACAACCTCGGATTATAATTCACCCCTCCACTTT.

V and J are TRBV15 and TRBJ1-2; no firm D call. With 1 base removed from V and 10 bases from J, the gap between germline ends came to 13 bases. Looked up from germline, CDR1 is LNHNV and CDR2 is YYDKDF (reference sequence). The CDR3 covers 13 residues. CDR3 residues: CATSRVGRVDYTF. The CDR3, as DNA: TGTGCCACCAGCAGAGTGGGAAGGGTCGACTACACCTTC.

CDR3 amino acids: CASSIIGSRNPNQETQYF. CDR3 coding DNA: TGTGCCAGCTCAATCATAGGAAGCCGGAACCCCAACCAAGAGACCCAGTACTTC. This chain links TRBV18 with TRBJ2-5; D unresolved. CDR1 is KGHSH and CDR2 is LQKENI in the germline V gene. The CDR3 covers 18 residues. Trimming left V 5 bases short and J 0 bases short, with 22 bases between.

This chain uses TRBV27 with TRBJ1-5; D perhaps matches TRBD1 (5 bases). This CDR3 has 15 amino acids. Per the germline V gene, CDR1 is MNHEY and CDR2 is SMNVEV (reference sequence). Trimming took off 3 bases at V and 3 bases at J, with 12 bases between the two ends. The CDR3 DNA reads TGTGCCAGCAGTTTTGGGACTGGTCCCAATCAGCCCCAGCATTTT. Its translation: CASSFGTGPNQPQHF.

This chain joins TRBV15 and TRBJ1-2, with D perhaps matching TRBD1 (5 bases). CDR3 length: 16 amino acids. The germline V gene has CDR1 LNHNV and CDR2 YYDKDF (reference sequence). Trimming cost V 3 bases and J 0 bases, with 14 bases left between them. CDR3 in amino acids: CATSRPGVGANYGYTF. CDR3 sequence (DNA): TGTGCCACCAGCAGGCCCGGAGTGGGGGCTAACTATGGCTACACCTTC.

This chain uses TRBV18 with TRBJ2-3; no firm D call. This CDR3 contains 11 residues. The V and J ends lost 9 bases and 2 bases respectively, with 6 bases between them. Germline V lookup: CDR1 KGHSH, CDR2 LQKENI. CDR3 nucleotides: TGTGCCAGTTCCTACACAGATACGCAGTATTTT. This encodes CASSYTDTQYF.

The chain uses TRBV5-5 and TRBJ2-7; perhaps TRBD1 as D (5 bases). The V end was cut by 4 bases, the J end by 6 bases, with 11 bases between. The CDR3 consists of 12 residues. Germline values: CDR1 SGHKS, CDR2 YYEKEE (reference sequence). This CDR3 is CASSRLGREQYF. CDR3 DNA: TGTGCCAGCAGCCGTTTGGGGCGCGAGCAGTACTTC.

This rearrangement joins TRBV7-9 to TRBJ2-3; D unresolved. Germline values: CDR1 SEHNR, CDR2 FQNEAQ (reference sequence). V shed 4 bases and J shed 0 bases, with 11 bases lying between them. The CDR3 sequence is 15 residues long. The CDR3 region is CASSSPFQSTDTQYF. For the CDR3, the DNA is TGTGCCAGCAGCTCCCCCTTTCAGAGCACAGATACGCAGTATTTT.

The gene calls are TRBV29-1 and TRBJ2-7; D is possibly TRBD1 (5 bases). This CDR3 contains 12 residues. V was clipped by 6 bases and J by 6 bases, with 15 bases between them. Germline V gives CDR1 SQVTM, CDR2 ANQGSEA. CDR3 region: CSVTIEGVEQYF. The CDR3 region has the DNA TGCAGCGTAACTATTGAAGGGGTCGAGCAGTACTTC.

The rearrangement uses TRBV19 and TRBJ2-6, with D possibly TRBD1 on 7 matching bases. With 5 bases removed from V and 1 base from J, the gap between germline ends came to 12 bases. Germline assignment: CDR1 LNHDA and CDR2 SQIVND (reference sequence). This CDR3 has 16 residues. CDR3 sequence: CASSSSGGSGANVLTF. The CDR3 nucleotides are TGTGCCAGTAGTTCCTCAGGGGGGTCTGGGGCCAACGTCCTGACTTTC.

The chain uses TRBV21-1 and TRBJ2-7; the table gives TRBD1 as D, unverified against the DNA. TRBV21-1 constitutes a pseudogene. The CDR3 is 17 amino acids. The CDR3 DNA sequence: TGTGCCAGCAGCAAACCTTGCTGGGGGCAACGATCCTACGAGCAGTACTTC. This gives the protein CASSKPCWGQRSYEQYF.

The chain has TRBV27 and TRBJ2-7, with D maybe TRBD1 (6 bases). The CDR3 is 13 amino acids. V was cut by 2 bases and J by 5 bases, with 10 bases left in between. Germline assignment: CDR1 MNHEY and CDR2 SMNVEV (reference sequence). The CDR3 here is CASSLHRVHEQYF. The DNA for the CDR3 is TGTGCCAGCAGTTTACACAGGGTCCACGAGCAGTACTTC.

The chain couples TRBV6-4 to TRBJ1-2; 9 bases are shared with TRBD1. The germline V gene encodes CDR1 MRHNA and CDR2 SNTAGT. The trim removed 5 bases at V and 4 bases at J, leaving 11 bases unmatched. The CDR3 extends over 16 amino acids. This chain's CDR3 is CASSRTGEEPSYGYTF. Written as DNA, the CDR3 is TGTGCCAGCAGTAGGACAGGGGAAGAACCGAGCTATGGCTACACCTTC.

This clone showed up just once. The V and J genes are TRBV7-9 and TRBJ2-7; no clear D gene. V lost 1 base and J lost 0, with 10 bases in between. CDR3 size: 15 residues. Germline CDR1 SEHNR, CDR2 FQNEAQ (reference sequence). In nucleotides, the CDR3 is TGTGCCAGCAGCTTAGAGTCGGGCGGCTCCTACGAGCAGTACTTC. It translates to CASSLESGGSYEQYF.

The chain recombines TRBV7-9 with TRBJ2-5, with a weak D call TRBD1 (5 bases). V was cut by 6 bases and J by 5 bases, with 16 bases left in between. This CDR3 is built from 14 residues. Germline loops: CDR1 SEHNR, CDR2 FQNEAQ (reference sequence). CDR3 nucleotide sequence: TGTGCCAGCAGTCCCTGGGCAGGGTGGGAGACCCAGTACTTC. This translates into CASSPWAGWETQYF.

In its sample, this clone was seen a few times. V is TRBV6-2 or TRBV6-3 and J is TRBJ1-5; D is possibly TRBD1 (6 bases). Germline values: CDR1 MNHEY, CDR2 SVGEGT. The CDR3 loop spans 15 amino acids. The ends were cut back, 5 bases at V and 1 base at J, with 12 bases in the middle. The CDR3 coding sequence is TGTGCCAGCAGTCGCAGGGGCGGCAGCAATCAGCCCCAGCATTTT. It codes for CASSRRGGSNQPQHF.

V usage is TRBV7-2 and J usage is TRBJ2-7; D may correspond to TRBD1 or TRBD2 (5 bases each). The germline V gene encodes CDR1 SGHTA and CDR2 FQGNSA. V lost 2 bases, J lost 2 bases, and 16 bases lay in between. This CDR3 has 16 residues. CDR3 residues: CASSLRDALIPYEQYF. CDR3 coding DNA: TGTGCCAGCAGCTTAAGGGACGCACTAATCCCCTACGAGCAGTACTTC.

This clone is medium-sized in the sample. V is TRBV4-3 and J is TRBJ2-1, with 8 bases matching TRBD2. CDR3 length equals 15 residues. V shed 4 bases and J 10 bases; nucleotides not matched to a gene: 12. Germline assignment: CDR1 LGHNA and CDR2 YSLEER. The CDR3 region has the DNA TGCGCCAGCAGCCCTCAGCGGGGGTCTCTATGGGAGCAGTTCTTC. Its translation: CASSPQRGSLWEQFF.

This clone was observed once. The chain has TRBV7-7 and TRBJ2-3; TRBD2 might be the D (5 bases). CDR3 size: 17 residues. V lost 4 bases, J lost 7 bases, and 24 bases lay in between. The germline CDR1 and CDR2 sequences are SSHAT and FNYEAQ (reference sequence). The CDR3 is CASSYHKRTYHWHTQYF. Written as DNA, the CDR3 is TGTGCCAGCAGCTACCACAAGCGGACCTATCACTGGCATACGCAGTATTTT.

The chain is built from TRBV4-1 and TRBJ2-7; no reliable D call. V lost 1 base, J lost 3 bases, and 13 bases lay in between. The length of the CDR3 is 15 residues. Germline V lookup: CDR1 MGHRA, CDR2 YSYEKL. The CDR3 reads CASSQARVEIYEQYF. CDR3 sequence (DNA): TGCGCCAGCAGCCAAGCACGGGTGGAAATCTACGAGCAGTACTTC.